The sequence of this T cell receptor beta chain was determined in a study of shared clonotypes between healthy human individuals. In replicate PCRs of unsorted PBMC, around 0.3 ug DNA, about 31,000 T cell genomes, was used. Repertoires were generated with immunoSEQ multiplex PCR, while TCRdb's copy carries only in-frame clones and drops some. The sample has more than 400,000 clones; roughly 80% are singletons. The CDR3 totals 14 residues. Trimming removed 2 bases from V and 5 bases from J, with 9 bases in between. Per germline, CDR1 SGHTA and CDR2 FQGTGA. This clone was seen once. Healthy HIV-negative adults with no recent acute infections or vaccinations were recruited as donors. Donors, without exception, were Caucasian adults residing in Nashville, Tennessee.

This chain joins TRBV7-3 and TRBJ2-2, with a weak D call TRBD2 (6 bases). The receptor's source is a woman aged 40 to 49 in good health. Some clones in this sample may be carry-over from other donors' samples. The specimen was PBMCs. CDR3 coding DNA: TGTGCCAGCAGCTTAGGAGGGCCAACCGGGGAGCTGTTTTTT. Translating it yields CASSLGGPTGELFF.